This note documents a single T cell receptor beta chain sequence. The CDR3 extends over 15 amino acids. The J segment lost 6 bases and the V segment lost 4 bases, leaving 7 bases of the junction unmatched. The germline CDR1 and CDR2 sequences are KGHSH and LQKENI. These data come from a study of cytomegalovirus exposure and HLA in healthy donors. Primers included in the PCR were 60 Vbeta and 13 Jbeta primers. Profiling relied on immunoSEQ multiplex PCR, and the TCRdb table lists in-frame clones only, not all of them. Of about 85,000 clones listed, about 80% are singletons. This chain uses TRBV18 with TRBJ2-2; 8 bases fit TRBD1. The specimen was PBMCs. This TCR was sampled from a woman aged 50 to 60 in good health and CMV-seropositive. Here the CDR3 reads CASSRQGSGAGELFF. DNA for the CDR3: TGTGCCAGCTCACGACAGGGGTCCGGAGCCGGGGAGCTGTTTTTT.